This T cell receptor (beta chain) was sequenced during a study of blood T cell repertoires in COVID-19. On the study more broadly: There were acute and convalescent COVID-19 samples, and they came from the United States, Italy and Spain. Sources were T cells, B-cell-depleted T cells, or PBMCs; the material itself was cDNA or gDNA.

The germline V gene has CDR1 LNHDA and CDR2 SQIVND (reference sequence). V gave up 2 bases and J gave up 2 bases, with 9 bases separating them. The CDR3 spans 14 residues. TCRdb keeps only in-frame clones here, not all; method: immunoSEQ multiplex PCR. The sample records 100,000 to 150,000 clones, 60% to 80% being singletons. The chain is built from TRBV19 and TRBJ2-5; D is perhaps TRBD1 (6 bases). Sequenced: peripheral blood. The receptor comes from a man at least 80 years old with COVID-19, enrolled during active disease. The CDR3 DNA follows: TGTGCCAGTAGTATACGAAGGGGGCAAGAGACCCAGTACTTC. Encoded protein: CASSIRRGQETQYF.